This entry concerns a single T cell receptor (beta chain). The repertoire was sequenced with immunoSEQ multiplex PCR; TCRdb's copy has only in-frame clones and lacks some. The profile shows under 150,000 clones, approximately 91% of them singletons. V lost 2 bases to trimming and J lost 2 bases, with 9 bases between them. CDR3 length: 14 residues. Germline loops: CDR1 MNHEY, CDR2 SVGAGI. The record originates from a study of T cell responses to AZD1222 COVID-19 vaccine. The sequence derives from an adult who received the AZD1222 COVID-19 vaccine. V is TRBV6-5 and J is TRBJ1-2, with no clear D. The sample consisted of peripheral blood, taken 28 days after the second AZD1222 dose. CDR3 nucleotide sequence: TGTGCCAGCAGTTACGGGAGGCCCAACTATGGCTACACCTTC. Translation: CASSYGRPNYGYTF.